This TCR beta chain was sequenced in a study of cytomegalovirus exposure and HLA in healthy donors. Study results and caveats: TCR beta sequences numbering some 17,000 were associated with HLA alleles at 0.05 false discovery rate in a later analysis. There were some public TCRs occurring in many donors, but most TCR sequences were rare.

V lost 4 bases and J 4 bases, leaving 11 bases between the germline ends. From germline, CDR1 is SNHLY and CDR2 FYNNEI. This CDR3 is 14 amino acids long. The PCR contained 60 Vbeta and 13 Jbeta primers. Per the study methods: Among the unique TCR beta chains that a later analysis counted, roughly 80 million in all, roughly 9.9 million were shared. Here immunoSEQ multiplex PCR was the method, and the copy in TCRdb shows in-frame clones only, minus some. V, J and clone size derive from that table, while D and trimming were established from the DNA sequence. The table gives under 45,000 clones; the top ten clones make up 3% to 4.5% of it. Remarks on this clone: What it recognizes is unknown.

Sequencing used PBMCs. This TCR came from a male donor in good health and CMV-seronegative. The rearrangement links TRBV2 to TRBJ1-5, with a weak D call TRBD1 (5 bases). The CDR3 region is CASSVGSGNQPQHF. For the CDR3, the DNA is TGTGCCAGCAGTGTGGGGTCAGGGAATCAGCCCCAGCATTTT.